A single sample gave rise to the 16 T cell receptor beta chains below, sequenced in a study of early T cells in non-severe SARS-CoV-2 infection. MiXCR, applied by TCRdb to the 5' RACE reads, yields one record per CDR3 protein. The sample records about 48,000 distinct CDR3 sequences, around 9.5% being singletons. The sequenced sample was whole blood. These receptors originate from an adult who was a healthcare worker with PCR-confirmed SARS-CoV-2 infection or an uninfected control (not recorded which).

This clonotype has only a few counts. The chain employs TRBV7-6 and TRBJ2-3, with D perhaps TRBD1 or TRBD2 (5 bases each). There are 14 residues in the CDR3. The V end was cut by 7 bases, the J end by 2 bases, with 13 bases between. CDR1 and CDR2 from the germline V gene are SGHVS and FNYEAQ. This CDR3 reads CASTVGGPTDTQYF. CDR3 bases: TGTGCCAGCACCGTTGGGGGACCCACAGATACGCAGTATTTT. Looking up the rest from reference TRBV7-6 and TRBJ2-3 gives the full variable domain: GAGVSQSPRYKVTKRGQDVALRCDPISGHVSLYWYRQALGQGPEFLTYFNYEAQQDKSGLPNDRFSAERPEGSISTLTIQRTEQRDSAMYRCASTVGGPTDTQYFGPGTRLTVL.

Ten or more counts support this clonotype. This chain joins TRBV18 and TRBJ1-2; D may be TRBD1 (6 bases). The V gene's germline CDR1 is KGHSH and CDR2 LQKENI. There are 14 residues in the CDR3. Trimming left V 3 bases short and J 7 bases short, with 15 bases between. The CDR3 sequence is CASSPDRKLGGYTF. In DNA form, the CDR3 reads TGTGCCAGCTCACCCGACAGGAAGCTAGGTGGCTACACCTTC.

This clonotype showed up many times. The genes are TRBV12-5 and TRBJ2-2; possibly TRBD2 for D (6 bases). The germline CDR1 and CDR2 sequences are LGHNT and FRNRAP. Between the trimmed V and J ends, which lost 11 bases and 3 bases, there was a span of 16 bases. The CDR3 is 14 amino acids. The CDR3 loop reads CAPTCGMHTGELFF. The DNA of the CDR3 is TGTGCTCCCACTTGCGGGATGCACACCGGGGAGCTGTTTTTT.

This clonotype occurred many times. The chain recombines TRBV29-1 with TRBJ2-1; D might be TRBD2 (6 bases). CDR3 length: 15 amino acids. Germline CDR1 reads SQVTM; CDR2 reads ANQGSEA. The V end lost 6 bases, the J end lost 3 bases, and 18 bases lay between the germline ends. The CDR3 region has the DNA TGCAGCGTCCTAGGACTAAGTGGAAACTACAATGAGCAGTTCTTC. Encoded protein: CSVLGLSGNYNEQFF.

The rearrangement joins TRBV4-2 to TRBJ2-3; 10 nucleotides agree with TRBD2. Germline CDR1 and CDR2: LGHNA and YNFKEQ. This CDR3 is built from 17 residues. V was pared by 7 bases and J by 6 bases, with 16 bases of the junction left unmatched. Here the CDR3 DNA reads TGTGCCAGCACCCCTTCCTATAGGACTAGCGGCTCGGATACGCAGTATTTT. Its protein product is CASTPSYRTSGSDTQYF.

This clonotype has a count of ten or more. The chain joins TRBV27 to TRBJ2-7; D is undetermined. CDR1 and CDR2 (germline): MNHEY, SMNVEV (reference sequence). The germline V and J ends were trimmed by 6 bases and 2 bases, with 11 bases remaining between them. This CDR3 comprises 13 residues. CDR3 nucleotides: TGTGCCAGCAGCCCTTTAGGACCCTACGAGCAGTACTTC. It encodes CASSPLGPYEQYF.

This sequence joins TRBV12-3 or TRBV12-4 and TRBJ2-5, with D unresolved. The CDR3 sequence is 14 residues long. Trimming left V 6 bases short and J 1 base short, with 12 bases between. The CDR3 region has the DNA TGTGCCAGCAGAGTTGGGCCTTTCCAAGAGACCCAGTACTTC. Its protein is CASRVGPFQETQYF.

This clonotype was picked up a small number of times. J is TRBJ2-4 and V is TRBV7-9, with 8 bases identical to TRBD1. CDR1 is SEHNR and CDR2 is FQNEAQ in the germline V gene (reference sequence). CDR3 length: 20 amino acids. V lost 3 bases to trimming and J lost 0 bases; unmatched junction nucleotides: 16. CDR3 residues: CASSFPSGTGKAIAKNIQYF. CDR3 nucleotides: TGTGCCAGCAGCTTTCCCTCCGGGACAGGCAAGGCTATAGCCAAAAACATTCAGTACTTC.

The gene calls are TRBV29-1 and TRBJ2-7; 11 bases agree with TRBD2. The germline gives CDR1 SQVTM, CDR2 ANQGSEA. Trimming cost V 7 bases and J 5 bases; bases outside gene matches: 7. CDR3 length: 13 amino acids. This CDR3 is CSALAGDGNEQYF. The CDR3, as DNA: TGCAGCGCACTAGCGGGAGATGGTAACGAGCAGTACTTC.

The sample holds a few counts of this clonotype. The chain combines TRBV28 with TRBJ2-7, with D possibly matching TRBD2 (7 bases). The V end lost 7 bases, the J end lost 6 bases, and 13 bases lay between the germline ends. This CDR3 is 12 amino acids long. The germline CDR1 and CDR2 sequences are MDHEN and SYDVKM. The CDR3 sequence: CASTEGGGEQYF. In DNA, the CDR3 is TGTGCCAGCACCGAAGGGGGGGGCGAGCAGTACTTC.

This clonotype has just a few counts. V is TRBV4-1 and J is TRBJ2-7, with TRBD1 identical over 11 bases. The germline CDR1 and CDR2 sequences are MGHRA and YSYEKL. Trimming took 0 bases from V and 6 from J; bases not matched to a gene: 10. The CDR3 consists of 17 residues. Here the CDR3 DNA reads TGCGCCAGCAGCCAAGACTCAACCGGGACAGGGGGGACCGAGCAGTACTTC. Translated: CASSQDSTGTGGTEQYF.

The chain joins TRBV20-1 to TRBJ2-7; D unclear. CDR3 length equals 15 residues. V was pared by 0 bases and J by 0 bases, with 12 bases between. CDR1 and CDR2 from the germline V gene are DFQATT and SNEGSKA (reference sequence). CDR3 sequence reads: CSARDRMGSSYEQYF. CDR3 DNA sequence: TGCAGTGCTAGAGATCGAATGGGCAGCTCCTACGAGCAGTACTTC.

This chain uses TRBV12-3 or TRBV12-4 with TRBJ2-4, with 10 bases that match TRBD1. This CDR3 contains 14 residues. J gave up 9 bases and V 2 bases, and 4 bases lay outside the gene matches. The CDR3: CASSLKGQGSIQYF. In nucleotides, the CDR3 is TGTGCCAGCAGTTTAAAGGGACAGGGGTCCATTCAGTACTTC.

The chain links TRBV28 to TRBJ1-1; possible D gene TRBD1, 6 bases. In germline, CDR1 is MDHEN, CDR2 SYDVKM. Deletions cut 5 bases from V and 4 bases from J, with 17 bases between. The CDR3 spans 15 residues. The CDR3 sequence is CASSQGKQRTTEAFF. CDR3 bases: TGTGCCAGCAGTCAGGGGAAGCAGCGGACCACTGAAGCTTTCTTT.

Only a few counts were recorded for this clonotype. This chain links TRBV6-5 with TRBJ2-2, with 7 bases aligning to TRBD2. The V segment lost 7 bases and the J segment 5 bases; nucleotides outside the gene matches: 19. This CDR3 has 18 residues. In germline, CDR1 is MNHEY, CDR2 SVGAGI. This chain's CDR3 is CASNAMGGLADRTGELFF. The CDR3 nucleotides are TGTGCCAGCAATGCCATGGGGGGGTTAGCGGACCGAACCGGGGAGCTGTTTTTT.

This clonotype was counted only a few times. The V call is TRBV12-3 or TRBV12-4, the J call TRBJ2-1; TRBD1 matches 8 bases. This CDR3 is 15 amino acids long. With 6 bases clipped from V and 3 bases from J, the junction kept 7 bases outside the gene matches. The CDR3 spells CASSLRQGNYNEQFF. CDR3 DNA: TGTGCCAGCAGCCTTAGACAGGGGAACTACAATGAGCAGTTCTTC.